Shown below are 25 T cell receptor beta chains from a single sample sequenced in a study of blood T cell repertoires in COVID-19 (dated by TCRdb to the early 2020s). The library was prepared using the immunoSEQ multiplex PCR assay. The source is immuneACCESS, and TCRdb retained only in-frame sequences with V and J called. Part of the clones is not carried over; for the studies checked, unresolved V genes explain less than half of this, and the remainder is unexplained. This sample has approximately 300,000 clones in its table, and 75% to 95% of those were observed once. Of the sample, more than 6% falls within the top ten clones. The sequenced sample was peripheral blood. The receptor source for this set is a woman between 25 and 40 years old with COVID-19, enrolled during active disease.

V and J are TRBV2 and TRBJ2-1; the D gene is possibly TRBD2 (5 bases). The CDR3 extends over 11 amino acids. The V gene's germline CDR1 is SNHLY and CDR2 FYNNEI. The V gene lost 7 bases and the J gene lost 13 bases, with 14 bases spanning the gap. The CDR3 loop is CASITTGFQFF. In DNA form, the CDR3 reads TGTGCCAGCATTACGACGGGATTCCAGTTCTTC.

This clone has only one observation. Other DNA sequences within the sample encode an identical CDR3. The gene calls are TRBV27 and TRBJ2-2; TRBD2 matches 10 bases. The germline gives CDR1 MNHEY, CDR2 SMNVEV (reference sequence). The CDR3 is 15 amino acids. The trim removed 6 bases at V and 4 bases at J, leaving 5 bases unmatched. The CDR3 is CASSLLAGVTGELFF. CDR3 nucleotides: TGTGCCAGCAGCCTTCTAGCGGGGGTCACCGGGGAGCTGTTTTTT.

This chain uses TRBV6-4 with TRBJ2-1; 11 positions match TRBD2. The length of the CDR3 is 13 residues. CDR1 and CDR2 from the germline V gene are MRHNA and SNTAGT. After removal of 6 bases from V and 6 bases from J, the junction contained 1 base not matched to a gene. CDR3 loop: CASRTSGSNEQFF. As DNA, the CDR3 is TGTGCCAGCAGAACTAGCGGGAGCAATGAGCAGTTCTTC.

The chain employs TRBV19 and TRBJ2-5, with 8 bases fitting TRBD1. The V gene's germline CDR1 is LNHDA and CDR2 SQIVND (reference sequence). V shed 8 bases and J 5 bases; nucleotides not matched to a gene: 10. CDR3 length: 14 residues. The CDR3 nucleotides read TGTGCCAGTTCATCGCAGGGGGCAATTGAGACCCAGTACTTC. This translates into CASSSQGAIETQYF.

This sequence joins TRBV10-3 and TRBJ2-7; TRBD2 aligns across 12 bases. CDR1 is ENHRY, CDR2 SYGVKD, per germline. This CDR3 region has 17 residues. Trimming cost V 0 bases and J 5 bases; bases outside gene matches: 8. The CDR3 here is CAISESSSGRAGDEQYF. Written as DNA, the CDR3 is TGTGCCATCAGTGAGTCGTCTAGCGGGAGGGCCGGGGACGAGCAGTACTTC.

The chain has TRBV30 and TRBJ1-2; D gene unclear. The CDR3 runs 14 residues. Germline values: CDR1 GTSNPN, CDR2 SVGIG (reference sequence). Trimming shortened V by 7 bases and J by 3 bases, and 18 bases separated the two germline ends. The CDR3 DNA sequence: TGTGCCTCTCCGGCGACCTTGCTAGACTATGGCTACACCTTC. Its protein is CASPATLLDYGYTF.

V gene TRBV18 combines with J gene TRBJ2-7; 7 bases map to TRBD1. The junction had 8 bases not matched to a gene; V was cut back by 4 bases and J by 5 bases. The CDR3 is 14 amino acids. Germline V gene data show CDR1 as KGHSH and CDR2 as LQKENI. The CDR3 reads CASSRDRVIHEQYF. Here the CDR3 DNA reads TGTGCCAGCTCACGAGACAGGGTTATCCACGAGCAGTACTTC.

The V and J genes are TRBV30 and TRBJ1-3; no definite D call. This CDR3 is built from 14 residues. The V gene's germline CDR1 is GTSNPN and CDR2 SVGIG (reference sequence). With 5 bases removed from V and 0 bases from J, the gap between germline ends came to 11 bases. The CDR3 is CAWENKNSGNTIYF. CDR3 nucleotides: TGTGCCTGGGAAAACAAGAACTCTGGAAACACCATATATTTT.

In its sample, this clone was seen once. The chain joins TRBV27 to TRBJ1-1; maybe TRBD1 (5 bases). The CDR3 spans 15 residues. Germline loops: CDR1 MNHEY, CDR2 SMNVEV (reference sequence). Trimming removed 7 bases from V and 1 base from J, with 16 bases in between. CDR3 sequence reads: CASKVRGGWNTEAFF. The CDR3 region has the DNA TGTGCCAGCAAAGTTAGGGGAGGATGGAACACTGAAGCTTTCTTT.

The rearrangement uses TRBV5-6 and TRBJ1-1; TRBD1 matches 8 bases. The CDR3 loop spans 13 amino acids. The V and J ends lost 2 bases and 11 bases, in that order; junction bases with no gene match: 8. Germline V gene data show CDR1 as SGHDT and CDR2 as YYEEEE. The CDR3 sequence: CASSFTGGMDAFF. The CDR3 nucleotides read TGTGCCAGCAGCTTTACAGGGGGGATGGATGCTTTCTTT.

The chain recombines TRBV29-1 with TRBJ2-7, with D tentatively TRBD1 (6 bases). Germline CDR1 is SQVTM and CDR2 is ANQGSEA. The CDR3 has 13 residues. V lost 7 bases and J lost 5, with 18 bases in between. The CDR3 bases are TGCAGCGGCGAAACAGGGTCAGGGCACGAGCAGTACTTC. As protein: CSGETGSGHEQYF.

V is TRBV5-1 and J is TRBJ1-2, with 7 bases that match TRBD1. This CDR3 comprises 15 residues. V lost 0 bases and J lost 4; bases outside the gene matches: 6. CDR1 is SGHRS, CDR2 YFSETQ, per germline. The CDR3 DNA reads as TGCGCCAGCAGCTTGGTAATACAGGGGCTCTATGGCTACACCTTC. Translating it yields CASSLVIQGLYGYTF. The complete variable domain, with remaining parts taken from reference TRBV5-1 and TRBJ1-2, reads KAGVTQTPRYLIKTRGQQVTLSCSPISGHRSVSWYQQTPGQGLQFLFEYFSETQRNKGNFPGRFSGRQFSNSRSEMNVSTLELGDSALYLCASSLVIQGLYGYTFGSGTRLTVV.

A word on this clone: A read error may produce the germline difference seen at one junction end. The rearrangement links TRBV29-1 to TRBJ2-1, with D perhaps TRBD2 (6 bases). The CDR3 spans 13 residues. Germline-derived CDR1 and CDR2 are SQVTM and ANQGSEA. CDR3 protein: CSVEGGLKNEQLF. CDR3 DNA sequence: TGCAGCGTTGAAGGGGGACTCAAAAATGAGCAGCTCTTC.

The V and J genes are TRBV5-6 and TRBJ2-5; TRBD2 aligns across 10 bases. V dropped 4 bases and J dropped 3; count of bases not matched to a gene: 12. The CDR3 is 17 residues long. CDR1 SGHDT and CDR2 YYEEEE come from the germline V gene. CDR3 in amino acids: CASSGLGTGTSEETQYF. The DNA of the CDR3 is TGTGCCAGCAGCGGACTAGGGACCGGGACTAGCGAAGAGACCCAGTACTTC.

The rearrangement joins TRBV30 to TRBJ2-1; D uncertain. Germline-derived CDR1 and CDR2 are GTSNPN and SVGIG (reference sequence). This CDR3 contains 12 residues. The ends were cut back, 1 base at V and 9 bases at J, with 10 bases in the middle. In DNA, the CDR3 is TGTGCCTGGAGTGCGAGGCCGGGTGAGCAGTTCTTC. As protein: CAWSARPGEQFF. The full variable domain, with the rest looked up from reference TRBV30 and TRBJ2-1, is SQTIHQWPATLVQPVGSPLSLECTVEGTSNPNLYWYRQAAGRGLQLLFYSVGIGQISSEVPQNLSASRPQDRQFILSSKKLLLSDSGFYLCAWSARPGEQFFGPGTRLTVL.

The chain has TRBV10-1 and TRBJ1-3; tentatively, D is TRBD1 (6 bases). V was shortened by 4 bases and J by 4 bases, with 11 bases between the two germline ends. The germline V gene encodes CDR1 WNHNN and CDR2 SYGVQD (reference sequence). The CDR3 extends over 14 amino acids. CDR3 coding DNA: TGCGCCAGCAGTGTTACAGGGAAAGGAAACACCATATATTTT. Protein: CASSVTGKGNTIYF.

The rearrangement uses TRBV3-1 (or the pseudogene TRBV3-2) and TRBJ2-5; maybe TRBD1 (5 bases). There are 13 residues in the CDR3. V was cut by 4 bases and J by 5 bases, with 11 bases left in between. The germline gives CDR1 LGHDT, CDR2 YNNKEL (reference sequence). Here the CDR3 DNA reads TGTGCCAGCAGCCTTGATCCAGGGGAGACCCAGTACTTC. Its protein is CASSLDPGETQYF.

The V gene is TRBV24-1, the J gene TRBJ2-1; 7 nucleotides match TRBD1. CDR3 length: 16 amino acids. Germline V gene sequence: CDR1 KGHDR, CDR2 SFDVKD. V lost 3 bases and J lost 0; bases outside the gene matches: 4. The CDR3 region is CATSDRQGSSYNEQFF. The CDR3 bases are TGTGCCACCAGTGATCGACAGGGAAGCTCCTACAATGAGCAGTTCTTC.

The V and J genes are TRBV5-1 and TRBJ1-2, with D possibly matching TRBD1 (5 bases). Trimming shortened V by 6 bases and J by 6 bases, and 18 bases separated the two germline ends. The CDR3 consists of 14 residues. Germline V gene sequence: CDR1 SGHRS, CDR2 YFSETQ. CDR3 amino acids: CASTLNQGIDGYTF. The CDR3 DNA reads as TGCGCCAGCACTCTAAATCAGGGCATCGATGGCTACACCTTC. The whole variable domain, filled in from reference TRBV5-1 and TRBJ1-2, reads KAGVTQTPRYLIKTRGQQVTLSCSPISGHRSVSWYQQTPGQGLQFLFEYFSETQRNKGNFPGRFSGRQFSNSRSEMNVSTLELGDSALYLCASTLNQGIDGYTFGSGTRLTVV.

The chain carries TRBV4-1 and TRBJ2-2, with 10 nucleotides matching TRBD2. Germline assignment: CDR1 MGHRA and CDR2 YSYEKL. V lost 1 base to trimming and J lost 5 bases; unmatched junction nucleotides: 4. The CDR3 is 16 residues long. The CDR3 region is CASSQVAGGRTGELFF. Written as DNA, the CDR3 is TGCGCCAGCAGCCAAGTAGCGGGAGGTCGAACCGGGGAGCTGTTTTTT.

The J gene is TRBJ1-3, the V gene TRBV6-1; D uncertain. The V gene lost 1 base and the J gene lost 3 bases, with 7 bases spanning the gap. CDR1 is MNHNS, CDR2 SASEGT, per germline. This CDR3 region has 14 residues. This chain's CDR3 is CASSEVAVGNTIYF. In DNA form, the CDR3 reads TGTGCCAGCAGTGAAGTTGCAGTTGGAAACACCATATATTTT.

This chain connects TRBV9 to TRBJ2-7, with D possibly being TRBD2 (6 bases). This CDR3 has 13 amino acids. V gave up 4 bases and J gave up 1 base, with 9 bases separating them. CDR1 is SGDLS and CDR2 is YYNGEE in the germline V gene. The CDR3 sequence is CASSPRGSYEQYF. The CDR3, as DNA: TGTGCCAGCAGCCCGCGGGGTTCCTACGAGCAGTACTTC.

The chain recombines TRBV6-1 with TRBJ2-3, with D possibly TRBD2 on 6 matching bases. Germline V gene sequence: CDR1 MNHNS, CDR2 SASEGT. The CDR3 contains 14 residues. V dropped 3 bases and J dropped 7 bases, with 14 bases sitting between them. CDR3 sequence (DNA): TGTGCCAGCAGTGATACCGGGACTTCCTATACGCAGTATTTT. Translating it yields CASSDTGTSYTQYF.

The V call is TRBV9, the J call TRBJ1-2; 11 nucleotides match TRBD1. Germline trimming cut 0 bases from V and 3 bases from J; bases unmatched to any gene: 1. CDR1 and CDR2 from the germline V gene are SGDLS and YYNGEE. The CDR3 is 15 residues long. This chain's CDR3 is CASSVGTGGYYGYTF. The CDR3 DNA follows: TGTGCCAGCAGCGTAGGGACAGGGGGCTACTATGGCTACACCTTC.

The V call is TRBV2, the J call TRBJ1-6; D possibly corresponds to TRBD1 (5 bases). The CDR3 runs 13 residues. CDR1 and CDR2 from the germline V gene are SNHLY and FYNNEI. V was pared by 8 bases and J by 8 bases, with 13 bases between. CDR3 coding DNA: TGTGCCAGCCTGCAGGGAACTGATTCACCCCTCCACTTT. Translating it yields CASLQGTDSPLHF.